This T cell receptor beta chain appears in the sequencing data of a study of blood T cell repertoires in COVID-19. Study in general: PBMCs, B-cell-depleted T cells, or T cells were the source of the cDNA or gDNA that made up the material.

Clones were sequenced by immunoSEQ multiplex PCR, and TCRdb holds only the in-frame ones, with some missing. The sample holds about 220,000 clones, 80% to 85% seen once. One Seattle source followed patients from active infection through their disease course. The origin of this receptor is a woman aged 70-85 years with COVID-19, enrolled during active disease. Sequenced input: peripheral blood.

The CDR3 DNA reads TGTGCCAGCAGCCTACAACTAAGGTCCGGGGAGCTGTTTTTT. Residues: CASSLQLRSGELFF. The chain recombines TRBV7-2 with TRBJ2-2; D not certain. V was shortened by 5 bases and J by 6 bases, with 13 bases between the two germline ends. This CDR3 has 14 residues. Germline-derived CDR1 and CDR2 are SGHTA and FQGNSA.